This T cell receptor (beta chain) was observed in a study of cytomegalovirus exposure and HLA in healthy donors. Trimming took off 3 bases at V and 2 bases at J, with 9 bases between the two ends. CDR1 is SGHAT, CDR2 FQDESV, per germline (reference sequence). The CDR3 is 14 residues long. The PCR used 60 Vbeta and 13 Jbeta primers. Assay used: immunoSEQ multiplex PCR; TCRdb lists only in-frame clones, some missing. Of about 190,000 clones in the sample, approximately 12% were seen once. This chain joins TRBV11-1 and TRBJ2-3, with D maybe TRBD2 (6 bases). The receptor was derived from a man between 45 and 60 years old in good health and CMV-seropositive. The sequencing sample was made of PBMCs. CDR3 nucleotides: TGTGCCAGCAGCTTGCGGGGAGTCACAGATACGCAGTATTTT. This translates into CASSLRGVTDTQYF.